A single TCR beta chain is shown here with its context. Antigen unknown. CDR3 length equals 13 residues. Germline V gene sequence: CDR1 SQVTM, CDR2 ANQGSEA. V lost 5 bases and J lost 6, with 17 bases in between. The entry originates in a study of PD-1 blockade in classical Hodgkin lymphoma. Study observations and caveats: Complete responders' diversity at baseline resembled that of newly diagnosed patients. Patients starting nivolumab under 1 year after ASCT were excluded.

The method was immunoSEQ multiplex PCR; TCRdb's version includes in-frame clones alone and lacks a portion of them. Of over 80,000 clones listed, more than 90% are singletons. Every one of the patients relapsed after autologous stem cell transplantation (brentuximab vedotin exposure was variable). The sequencing used peripheral blood mononuclear cells (PBMCs), collected at baseline. This TCR was sampled from a human donor with classical Hodgkin lymphoma. This chain connects TRBV29-1 to TRBJ2-7; TRBD1 is a possible D gene (6 bases). DNA for the CDR3: TGCAGCGTTATATTACAGGGCGCCGGCGAGCAGTACTTC. Translation gives CSVILQGAGEQYF.